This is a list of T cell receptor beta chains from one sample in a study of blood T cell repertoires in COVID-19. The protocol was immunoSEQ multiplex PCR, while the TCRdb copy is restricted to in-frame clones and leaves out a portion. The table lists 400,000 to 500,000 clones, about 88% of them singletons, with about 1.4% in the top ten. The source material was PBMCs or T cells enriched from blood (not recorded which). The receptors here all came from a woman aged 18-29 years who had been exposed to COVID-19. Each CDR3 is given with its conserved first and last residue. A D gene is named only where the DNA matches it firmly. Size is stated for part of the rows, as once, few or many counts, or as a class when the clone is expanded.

CASSMGTSGTDTQYF | TGTGCCAGTAGTATGGGGACTAGCGGGACAGATACGCAGTATTTT | TRBD2 | 15 | TRBJ2-3 | TRBV19 | -
CASSPLDGVGAITDTQYF | TGTGCCAGCAGCCCCCTCGATGGAGTAGGGGCGATCACAGATACGCAGTATTTT | - | 18 | TRBJ2-3 | TRBV7-6 | -
CAIQDRGGTEAFF | TGTGCCATACAGGACAGGGGGGGCACTGAAGCTTTCTTT | TRBD1 | 13 | TRBJ1-1 | TRBV10-3 | -
CSVEVPGNSGYTF | TGCAGCGTTGAAGTTCCGGGGAATAGTGGCTACACCTTC | - | 13 | TRBJ1-2 | TRBV29-1 | -
CASSAGGARPQHF | TGTGCCAGCAGCGCGGGGGGGGCCCGGCCCCAGCATTTT | - | 13 | TRBJ1-5 | TRBV27 | -
CASSIGTSGYNEQFF | TGTGCCAGTAGTATTGGGACTAGCGGCTACAATGAGCAGTTCTTC | TRBD2 | 15 | TRBJ2-1 | TRBV19 | once
CASSQDWAGSIHEQYF | TGCGCCAGCAGCCAAGACTGGGCGGGATCTATCCACGAGCAGTACTTC | - | 16 | TRBJ2-7 | TRBV4-1 | -
CASSQETGSYGYTF | TGCGCCAGCAGCCAGGAGACAGGTTCTTATGGCTACACCTTC | - | 14 | TRBJ1-2 | TRBV4-3 | -
CASTPRETTRAEAFF | TGTGCCAGTACCCCCCGGGAGACTACGAGGGCTGAAGCTTTCTTT | - | 15 | TRBJ1-1 | TRBV19 | -
CASSYPGLAGGPARNEQFF | TGTGCCAGCAGTTATCCGGGACTAGCGGGAGGGCCTGCGAGGAATGAGCAGTTCTTC | TRBD2 | 19 | TRBJ2-1 | TRBV7-2 | -